The 18 T cell receptor beta chains below all came from one sample that was sequenced in a study of graft-versus-host responses after intestinal transplantation. TCRdb keeps only in-frame clones here, not all; method: immunoSEQ multiplex PCR. Among some 87,000 clones, about nine tenths were seen once, and the ten largest hold about 0.3%. Their cognate antigens are unknown. Sequenced material: unstimulated CD4+ T cells sorted from spleen or lymph node cells, taken before intestinal transplant. Source of these receptors: a human donor who received an intestinal transplant.

The V call is TRBV6-5, the J call TRBJ1-3, with D hard to call. The V and J ends lost 6 bases and 5 bases respectively, with 11 bases between them. The CDR3 runs to 13 residues. The germline CDR1 and CDR2 sequences are MNHEY and SVGAGI. CDR3 sequence (DNA): TGTGCCAGCAGCTCAGATCGGCGAAACACCATATATTTT. Encoded protein: CASSSDRRNTIYF.

The sample holds one count of this clone. The V and J genes are TRBV7-2 and TRBJ1-5; D gene unclear. V was shortened by 1 base and J by 3 bases, with 7 bases between the two germline ends. CDR1 SGHTA and CDR2 FQGNSA come from the germline V gene. CDR3 length: 14 amino acids. CDR3 nucleotides: TGTGCCAGCAGCTTAGGGGCAGCCAATCAGCCCCAGCATTTT. Protein: CASSLGAANQPQHF.

This clone is a singleton in its sample. This chain connects TRBV7-6 to TRBJ2-7; a possible D gene is TRBD2 (5 bases). Trimming removed 5 bases at V and 3 bases at J, with 20 bases between. The CDR3 length is 16 residues. Germline CDR1 reads SGHVS; CDR2 reads FNYEAQ. The CDR3 is CASSPAFRRPLYEQYF. As DNA, the CDR3 is TGTGCCAGCAGCCCAGCCTTTCGGAGGCCCCTCTACGAGCAGTACTTC.

This rearrangement joins TRBV5-1 to TRBJ2-2; D remains unclear. Germline V CDR1 and CDR2: SGHRS, YFSETQ. V lost 4 bases and J lost 2, with 6 bases in between. This CDR3 is built from 13 residues. The CDR3 DNA is TGCGCCAGCAGCGGGATTAACACCGGGGAGCTGTTTTTT. Translating gives CASSGINTGELFF.

For this clone: Other DNA sequences of this sample code for an identical CDR3. The gene calls are TRBV2 and TRBJ1-4; D is undetermined. The CDR3 length is 16 residues. Germline assignment: CDR1 SNHLY and CDR2 FYNNEI. V was clipped by 6 bases and J by 0 bases, with 14 bases between them. CDR3 protein: CASRQLRAATNEKLFF. The CDR3 DNA sequence: TGTGCCAGCAGACAGTTGAGAGCCGCAACTAATGAAAAACTGTTTTTT. The full variable domain, rest sourced from reference TRBV2 and TRBJ1-4, is EPEVTQTPSHQVTQMGQEVILRCVPISNHLYFYWYRQILGQKVEFLVSFYNNEISEKSEIFDDQFSVERPDGSNFTLKIRSTKLEDSAMYFCASRQLRAATNEKLFFGSGTQLSVL.

The chain combines TRBV7-9 with TRBJ1-1; no reliable D call. Germline V gene data show CDR1 as SEHNR and CDR2 as FQNEAQ (reference sequence). The CDR3 is 12 residues long. Trimming took off 1 base at V and 5 bases at J, with 5 bases between the two ends. CDR3 sequence: CASSLGYTEAFF. In DNA, the CDR3 is TGTGCCAGCAGCTTAGGGTATACTGAAGCTTTCTTT.

The CDR3 DNA reads as TGTGCCAGCAGCCGGGACAGGGTAAACACTGAAGCTTTCTTT. Amino acid sequence: CASSRDRVNTEAFF. This sequence joins TRBV11-3 and TRBJ1-1; 9 nucleotides agree with TRBD1. V shed 5 bases and J 2 bases; nucleotides not matched to a gene: 3. The V gene's germline CDR1 is SGHNT and CDR2 YENEEA. The CDR3 runs 14 residues.

This chain links TRBV2 with TRBJ1-3; maybe TRBD1 (5 bases). Trimming cost V 6 bases and J 3 bases, with 12 bases left between them. This CDR3 has 14 amino acids. The germline CDR1 and CDR2 sequences are SNHLY and FYNNEI. The CDR3 bases are TGTGCCAGCAGCGACCGGGGGAATGGAAACACCATATATTTT. It encodes CASSDRGNGNTIYF.

In its sample, this clone was seen once. The chain couples TRBV4-1 to TRBJ2-3; 8 positions agree with TRBD1. Unmatched junction bases numbered 9, after V lost 4 bases and J lost 6 bases. The CDR3 is 15 amino acids. In germline, CDR1 is MGHRA, CDR2 YSYEKL. CDR3 in DNA: TGCGCCAGCAGCCCTTCTGGACAGGGACCGGATACGCAGTATTTT. Translated, it gives CASSPSGQGPDTQYF.

The chain is built from TRBV5-1 and TRBJ2-3; the D gene is possibly TRBD2 (5 bases). The ends were cut back, 0 bases at V and 6 bases at J, with 14 bases in the middle. CDR1 is SGHRS and CDR2 is YFSETQ in the germline V gene. The CDR3 extends over 15 amino acids. The CDR3 region has the DNA TGCGCCAGCAGCTTGGGTCGGATAGCGTCCGATACGCAGTATTTT. Translated: CASSLGRIASDTQYF.

The V gene is TRBV4-2, the J gene TRBJ2-1, with 11 bases matching TRBD2. J was trimmed by 8 bases and V by 2 bases; bases with no gene match: 5. CDR1 LGHNA and CDR2 YNFKEQ come from the germline V gene. The CDR3 is made up of 15 amino acids. The CDR3 sequence: CASSQIAGGLHEQFF. CDR3 bases: TGTGCCAGCAGCCAAATAGCGGGAGGGCTCCATGAGCAGTTCTTC.

The V and J genes are TRBV10-3 and TRBJ2-5, with unresolved D. The CDR3 spans 11 residues. V was cut by 2 bases and J by 5 bases, with 3 bases left in between. Germline lookup yields CDR1 ENHRY and CDR2 SYGVKD. The CDR3 loop reads CAISELETQYF. The CDR3 DNA sequence: TGTGCCATCAGTGAGCTGGAGACCCAGTACTTC.

CDR3 protein: CASSTTGEVYGYTF. The CDR3 DNA reads TGTGCCAGCAGCACGACAGGAGAGGTCTATGGCTACACCTTC. V is TRBV7-2 and J is TRBJ1-2; D perhaps matches TRBD1 (6 bases). Germline lookup yields CDR1 SGHTA and CDR2 FQGNSA. The V gene lost 5 bases and the J gene lost 4 bases, with 14 bases spanning the gap. The CDR3 covers 14 residues.

This sequence joins TRBV2 and TRBJ1-4; no clear D gene. From germline, CDR1 is SNHLY and CDR2 FYNNEI. V lost 5 bases and J 5 bases, leaving 12 bases between the germline ends. The CDR3 has 14 residues. The CDR3 bases are TGTGCCAGCAGTACAGCTCTGGGGAATGAAAAACTGTTTTTT. This gives the protein CASSTALGNEKLFF.

The chain couples TRBV19 to TRBJ2-5, with D possibly matching TRBD1 (7 bases). CDR3 length: 15 residues. V shed 2 bases and J shed 2 bases, with 12 bases lying between them. CDR1 LNHDA and CDR2 SQIVND come from the germline V gene (reference sequence). DNA for the CDR3: TGTGCCAGTAGTATATCGGCAGGGGGGCAAGAGACCCAGTACTTC. Its translation is CASSISAGGQETQYF.

The chain has TRBV7-2 and TRBJ1-2; D perhaps matches TRBD1 (5 bases). Germline V lookup: CDR1 SGHTA, CDR2 FQGNSA. CDR3 size: 15 residues. Trimming removed 1 base from V and 4 bases from J, with 13 bases in between. The CDR3 sequence: CASSLVPDSPYGYTF. Here the CDR3 DNA reads TGTGCCAGCAGCTTAGTCCCCGACAGTCCCTATGGCTACACCTTC. Complete variable domain (other parts from reference TRBV7-2 and TRBJ1-2): GAGVSQSPSNKVTEKGKDVELRCDPISGHTALYWYRQSLGQGLEFLIYFQGNSAPDKSGLPSDRFSAERTGGSVSTLTIQRTQQEDSAVYLCASSLVPDSPYGYTFGSGTRLTVV.

The chain joins TRBV6-6 to TRBJ1-1; D is uncertain. Trimming pared 3 bases from V and 1 base from J, leaving 9 bases between. Germline values: CDR1 MNHNY, CDR2 SVGAGI (reference sequence). The CDR3 extends over 14 amino acids. The CDR3 DNA follows: TGTGCCAGCAGTTATGGGCAGGAGAACACTGAAGCTTTCTTT. Protein product: CASSYGQENTEAFF.

The chain joins TRBV6-6 to TRBJ2-1; a weak D match, TRBD2 (6 bases). The CDR3 has 16 residues. Germline assignment: CDR1 MNHNY and CDR2 SVGAGI (reference sequence). V lost 2 bases and J lost 0, with 11 bases in between. The CDR3 nucleotides read TGTGCCAGCAGTTACCAAAGCGGGCGCTCCTACAATGAGCAGTTCTTC. Translated: CASSYQSGRSYNEQFF.